A selection of T cell receptor beta chains follows, all from one sample in a study of OX40 agonist ivuxolimab in advanced cancers. Using immunoSEQ multiplex PCR, the repertoire was profiled, and TCRdb retains in-frame clones only, with some absent. The sample holds around 26,000 clones, approximately 91% seen once. The sequencing used CD4+ or CD8+ T cells sorted from blood, collected in a trial of the OX40 agonist ivuxolimab. These receptors were collected from an adult with an advanced solid tumor such as melanoma, head and neck, liver or kidney cancer. The CDR3 runs from the conserved cysteine through the conserved F or W. A D gene is named only where the DNA matches it firmly. Some rows have no size entry. The others give once, few or many, or a class for an expanded clone.

v_call	clone_size	j_call	d_call	cdr3_aa	cdr3_nt
TRBV5-1	NA	TRBJ2-5	NA	CASSLRRGETQYF	TGCGCCAGCAGCTTGCGCAGGGGTGAGACCCAGTACTTC
TRBV7-9	NA	TRBJ2-5	TRBD2	CASSYPLGEGGRAQETQYF	TGTGCCAGCAGCTACCCCTTAGGGGAGGGAGGCCGGGCCCAAGAGACCCAGTACTTC
TRBV7-6	NA	TRBJ2-7	NA	CASSSKQDFSYEQYF	TGTGCCAGCAGCTCTAAACAGGATTTTTCCTACGAGCAGTACTTC
TRBV6-1	NA	TRBJ2-7	NA	CASSNPNYEQYF	TGTGCCAGCAGCAATCCCAACTACGAGCAGTACTTC
TRBV4-3	NA	TRBJ2-2	TRBD1	CASSLRRQGGTGELFF	TGCGCCAGCAGCCTAAGGCGACAGGGTGGAACCGGGGAGCTGTTTTTT
TRBV7-9	NA	TRBJ2-2	NA	CASSPGSGSRPPTEELFF	TGTGCCAGCAGCCCGGGCTCCGGGAGTAGACCACCCACGGAGGAGCTGTTTTTT
TRBV5-1	once	TRBJ2-3	NA	CASSGEAYTDTQYF	TGCGCCAGCAGCGGCGAGGCTTACACAGATACGCAGTATTTT
TRBV4-3	once	TRBJ2-7	TRBD1	CASSQDAETGPKNEQYF	TGCGCCAGCAGCCAAGATGCCGAGACAGGGCCTAAAAACGAGCAGTACTTC
TRBV20-1	NA	TRBJ2-5	NA	CSANGGETQYF	TGCAGTGCTAACGGGGGAGAGACCCAGTACTTC
TRBV5-4	NA	TRBJ2-3	TRBD2	CASSLGAGGGTDTQYF	TGTGCCAGCAGCTTAGGGGCGGGAGGAGGCACAGATACGCAGTATTTT
TRBV19	NA	TRBJ2-7	NA	CASSRSGYGGNEQYF	TGTGCCAGTAGTAGGTCGGGCTATGGGGGGAACGAGCAGTACTTC
TRBV5-1	NA	TRBJ2-3	TRBD2	CASSSREGPDTQYF	TGCGCCAGCAGCTCGCGGGAGGGTCCAGATACGCAGTATTTT
TRBV7-4	NA	TRBJ1-1	TRBD1	CASSLARGRWGGTEAFF	TGTGCCAGCAGCCTCGCCAGGGGGCGATGGGGGGGAACTGAAGCTTTCTTT
TRBV7-6	NA	TRBJ2-5	TRBD2	CASSLNLAGDETQYF	TGTGCCAGCAGCTTAAATCTAGCGGGAGACGAGACCCAGTACTTC
TRBV9	NA	TRBJ2-1	TRBD2	CASSGGTSGGSPYNEQFF	TGTGCCAGCAGCGGAGGGACTAGCGGGGGGTCGCCCTACAATGAGCAGTTCTTC
TRBV5-4	NA	TRBJ2-7	NA	CASSLQGGRTYEQYF	TGTGCCAGCAGCTTGCAAGGGGGAAGGACCTACGAGCAGTACTTC
TRBV5-4	NA	TRBJ2-6	NA	CATTTGGALYSGANVLTF	TGTGCGACGACAACTGGCGGGGCTTTGTACTCTGGGGCCAACGTCCTGACTTTC
TRBV19	NA	TRBJ2-7	TRBD1	CASSSRQGAYEQYF	TGTGCCAGTAGTAGCAGACAGGGGGCCTACGAGCAGTACTTC
TRBV29-1	NA	TRBJ2-7	TRBD2	CSVAGLAGGLTYEQYF	TGCAGCGTCGCGGGACTAGCGGGAGGACTCACCTACGAGCAGTACTTC
TRBV7-8	NA	TRBJ2-6	NA	CASSPQGSPTGANVLTF	TGTGCCAGCAGCCCTCAAGGGTCCCCGACTGGGGCCAACGTCCTGACTTTC
TRBV28	NA	TRBJ1-2	NA	CASSSSQEAPFGYTF	TGTGCCAGCAGTTCCTCACAGGAGGCCCCCTTTGGCTACACCTTC
TRBV19	NA	TRBJ2-3	NA	CASSIDWDQIDTQYF	TGTGCCAGTAGTATAGATTGGGACCAAATAGATACGCAGTATTTT
TRBV6-1	NA	TRBJ2-6	NA	CASSDRQTVSGANVLTF	TGTGCCAGCAGTGACAGACAAACGGTCTCTGGGGCCAACGTCCTGACTTTC
TRBV7-9	NA	TRBJ2-3	TRBD2	CASSLGLAGAATQYF	TGTGCCAGCAGCTTAGGACTAGCGGGTGCTGCTACGCAGTATTTT
TRBV27	NA	TRBJ2-5	TRBD2	CASSSLLGTAGEVLPETQYF	TGTGCCAGCAGTTCTCTGTTGGGTACGGCGGGAGAGGTTCTCCCAGAGACCCAGTACTTC
TRBV19	NA	TRBJ1-5	TRBD1	CASSGLRTGGGGNQPQHF	TGTGCCAGTAGTGGCCTCAGGACAGGGGGCGGAGGCAATCAGCCCCAGCATTTT
TRBV28	NA	TRBJ1-5	TRBD1	CASSSTGGWGQPQHF	TGTGCCAGCAGTTCGACAGGGGGTTGGGGTCAGCCCCAGCATTTT
TRBV6-7	once	TRBJ2-7	NA	CASSYTYHTIYEQYF	TGTGCCAGCAGTTACACATATCATACGATCTACGAGCAGTACTTC
TRBV5-1	NA	TRBJ1-6	TRBD1	CASSPGLDRGSYNSPLHF	TGCGCCAGCAGCCCGGGACTAGACAGGGGCTCCTATAATTCACCCCTCCACTTT
TRBV11-3	NA	TRBJ1-2	NA	CASSFSGGLVYGYTF	TGTGCCAGCAGCTTTAGTGGGGGACTAGTCTATGGCTACACCTTC
TRBV10-1	NA	TRBJ2-2	TRBD2	CASFRSSGDNTGELFF	TGCGCCAGCTTCCGTTCTAGCGGGGACAACACCGGGGAGCTGTTTTTT
TRBV10-1	NA	TRBJ2-1	TRBD2	CASSESSVAGGGNEQFF	TGCGCCAGCAGTGAGTCGAGTGTAGCGGGAGGTGGAAATGAGCAGTTCTTC
TRBV11-1	NA	TRBJ2-7	NA	CASSLKDRLSGVQYF	TGTGCCAGCAGCTTAAAGGACAGACTCTCTGGAGTGCAGTACTTC
TRBV14	NA	TRBJ2-5	TRBD2	CASSFRLAGEETQYF	TGTGCCAGCAGCTTTCGACTAGCGGGGGAAGAGACCCAGTACTTC
TRBV19	NA	TRBJ1-4	TRBD1	CASSIDRGTNEKLFF	TGTGCCAGTAGTATTGACAGGGGCACTAATGAAAAACTGTTTTTT
TRBV30	NA	TRBJ1-4	NA	CAWSVMQGNEKLFF	TGTGCCTGGAGTGTAATGCAGGGTAATGAAAAACTGTTTTTT
TRBV10-2	NA	TRBJ2-5	NA	CASSPYSIQETQYF	TGCGCCAGCAGCCCTTACAGTATCCAAGAGACCCAGTACTTC
TRBV18	NA	TRBJ1-5	TRBD1	CASSPGQTNQPQHF	TGTGCCAGCTCACCGGGACAGACCAATCAGCCCCAGCATTTT
TRBV27	NA	TRBJ1-2	TRBD1	CASSLSGQGGYTF	TGTGCCAGCAGTTTATCGGGACAGGGGGGCTACACCTTC
TRBV30	NA	TRBJ1-4	TRBD1	CAWNRQGSNEKLFF	TGTGCCTGGAACCGACAGGGCTCTAATGAAAAACTGTTTTTT
TRBV10-3	NA	TRBJ2-5	NA	CAIGPRETQYF	TGTGCCATCGGGCCCCGAGAGACCCAGTACTTC
TRBV19	NA	TRBJ1-1	TRBD1	CASSPRQGGTEAFF	TGTGCCAGTAGTCCTCGACAGGGGGGCACTGAAGCTTTCTTT
TRBV28	NA	TRBJ1-5	NA	CATGPPGRPQHF	TGTGCCACGGGGCCCCCGGGACGGCCCCAGCATTTT
TRBV6-5	NA	TRBJ2-3	TRBD2	CASSPGEAGGDTQYF	TGTGCCAGCAGCCCAGGAGAAGCGGGAGGAGATACGCAGTATTTT
TRBV9	NA	TRBJ1-5	NA	CASSLGTGMPQHF	TGTGCCAGCAGCCTCGGGACCGGGATGCCCCAGCATTTT
TRBV28	NA	TRBJ2-7	TRBD2	CAIKAGVEEQYF	TGTGCCATCAAAGCGGGAGTGGAAGAGCAGTACTTC
TRBV7-9	NA	TRBJ2-7	NA	CASSLGTASYEQYF	TGTGCCAGCAGCTTAGGGACCGCTTCCTACGAGCAGTACTTC
TRBV27	NA	TRBJ2-5	NA	CASSAKIQGRGETQYF	TGTGCCAGCAGTGCAAAAATACAGGGGCGGGGGGAGACCCAGTACTTC